These 25 T cell receptor beta chains originate from one sample sequenced in a study of blood T cells in healthy people across ages. Sample-barcoded 5' priming and a J-beta primer mix drove a second PCR of about 6 to 12 cycles. Via MiXCR, TCRdb re-called the 5' RACE reads, giving one row per CDR3 protein. In the table there are about 1,800,000 distinct CDR3 sequences, 28% of which are singletons. The sample comprised blood. These receptors were taken from a woman aged 25 to 45 in good health.

This clonotype was counted many times. This chain uses TRBV29-1 with TRBJ2-4; 11 nucleotides line up with TRBD1. Unmatched junction bases numbered 19, after V lost 6 bases and J lost 0 bases. The CDR3 totals 20 residues. The germline V gene has CDR1 SQVTM and CDR2 ANQGSEA. The CDR3 coding sequence is TGCAGCGTCGGGGGGTCACTGGACAGGGGGCCAAATTTAGCCAAAAACATTCAGTACTTC. Its translation is CSVGGSLDRGPNLAKNIQYF.

The gene calls are TRBV20-1 and TRBJ1-4, with TRBD1 matching over 8 bases. Germline assignment: CDR1 DFQATT and CDR2 SNEGSKA (reference sequence). CDR3 length: 12 residues. CDR3 protein: CSVQGGNEKLFF. CDR3 DNA sequence: TGCAGCGTACAGGGGGGTAATGAAAAACTGTTTTTT.

This chain links TRBV12-3 or TRBV12-4 with TRBJ1-2; tentative D call: TRBD1 (5 bases). The length of the CDR3 is 18 residues. Trimming left V 3 bases short and J 7 bases short, with 27 bases between. The CDR3 spells CASSFGVGASGGERGYTF. The CDR3 region has the DNA TGTGCCAGCAGTTTCGGGGTCGGGGCAAGCGGGGGGGAACGTGGCTACACCTTC.

This clonotype was counted between two and nine times. The chain carries TRBV9 and TRBJ2-7; possible D gene TRBD1, 5 bases. V lost 0 bases, J lost 2 bases, and 12 bases lay in between. Germline CDR1 and CDR2: SGDLS and YYNGEE. CDR3 length: 15 residues. CDR3 coding DNA: TGTGCCAGCAGCGTAGAAGGGGATTACCCCTACGAGCAGTACTTC. This encodes CASSVEGDYPYEQYF.

This clonotype was picked up a small number of times. The V gene is TRBV7-2, the J gene TRBJ2-1; 8 bases fit TRBD1. The CDR3 contains 16 residues. Germline CDR1 SGHTA, CDR2 FQGNSA. Losses at the gene ends were 2 bases for V and 0 bases for J; bases not matched to a gene: 3. CDR3 coding DNA: TGTGCCAGCAGCTTAAAAGGGACAGGCTCCTACAATGAGCAGTTCTTC. This translates into CASSLKGTGSYNEQFF.

This clonotype was counted a few times. The chain employs TRBV18 and TRBJ2-1, with D tentatively TRBD2 (6 bases). The germline V and J ends were trimmed by 6 bases and 5 bases, with 17 bases remaining between them. The CDR3 loop spans 15 amino acids. Germline CDR1 is KGHSH and CDR2 is LQKENI. The chain's CDR3 is CASSPRLEKNNEQFF. The CDR3 DNA reads TGTGCCAGCTCGCCCCGACTAGAGAAGAACAATGAGCAGTTCTTC.

This clonotype was seen only a few times. The chain couples TRBV28 to TRBJ2-1; D call uncertain. The ends were cut back, 6 bases at V and 7 bases at J, with 10 bases in the middle. This CDR3 contains 12 residues. Germline loops: CDR1 MDHEN, CDR2 SYDVKM. The CDR3 DNA follows: TGTGCCAGCAGGCGACTGATTAATGAGCAGTTCTTC. Translation: CASRRLINEQFF.

V is TRBV5-6 and J is TRBJ2-6; either TRBD1 or TRBD2 may fit D (6 bases each). The V gene's germline CDR1 is SGHDT and CDR2 YYEEEE. V lost 0 bases, J lost 0 bases, and 13 bases lay in between. The CDR3 has 18 amino acids. The DNA for the CDR3 is TGTGCCAGCAGCTTGGAACGGGGGCTTAGCTCTGGGGCCAACGTCCTGACTTTC. Translating gives CASSLERGLSSGANVLTF.

In the case of this clonotype: Being one base from a much bigger clone, this may be a read error. The V gene is TRBV12-3 or TRBV12-4, the J gene TRBJ1-2; 11 positions match TRBD1. The CDR3 contains 15 residues. The trim removed 2 bases at V and 2 bases at J, leaving 1 base unmatched. CDR3 amino acids: CASSLWTGGNYGYTF. CDR3 coding DNA: TGTGCCAGCAGTTTATGGACAGGGGGCAACTATGGCTACACCTTC.

This clonotype has at least ten counts. The chain recombines TRBV29-1 with TRBJ2-1; 7 bases map to TRBD2. Germline lookup yields CDR1 SQVTM and CDR2 ANQGSEA. V shed 3 bases, J shed 4 bases, and the junction held 3 bases outside the gene matches. The CDR3 consists of 13 residues. CDR3 loop: CSVDSGHYNEQFF. The CDR3 bases are TGCAGCGTTGATAGCGGGCATTACAATGAGCAGTTCTTC.

The chain employs TRBV7-9 and TRBJ1-1; D is ambiguous. The CDR3 runs to 14 residues. The V gene lost 6 bases and the J gene lost 1 base, with 12 bases spanning the gap. Germline V gene lookup returns CDR1 SEHNR and CDR2 FQNEAQ (reference sequence). CDR3 in amino acids: CASRHPQANTEAFF. The CDR3 DNA follows: TGTGCCAGCAGACATCCGCAAGCGAACACTGAAGCTTTCTTT.

There are a few counts of this clonotype. The V and J genes are TRBV29-1 and TRBJ2-2; D may be TRBD2 (7 bases). The germline CDR1 and CDR2 sequences are SQVTM and ANQGSEA. The V end lost 2 bases, the J end lost 4 bases, and 11 bases lay between the germline ends. This CDR3 contains 14 residues. The CDR3 DNA reads as TGCAGCGTTGAACGGGGGGCAGGCACCGGGGAGCTGTTTTTT. It translates to CSVERGAGTGELFF.

The V call is TRBV11-2, the J call TRBJ1-1; 9 bases match TRBD1. This CDR3 is 15 amino acids long. V lost 5 bases, J lost 1 base, and 5 bases stayed unmatched. Germline loops: CDR1 SGHAT, CDR2 FQNNGV. This CDR3 is CASSGHRGRNTEAFF. In DNA form, the CDR3 reads TGTGCCAGCAGCGGACACAGGGGGCGGAACACTGAAGCTTTCTTT.

For the CDR3, the DNA is TGTGCCAGCAGCCCCCACCCCGGGGATGGCTACACCTTC. Its protein product is CASSPHPGDGYTF. The chain links TRBV7-3 to TRBJ1-2; D remains unclear. V gave up 5 bases and J gave up 6 bases, with 13 bases separating them. The V gene's germline CDR1 is SGHTA and CDR2 FQGTGA. The CDR3 spans 13 residues.

This clonotype occurred many times. V gene TRBV6-2 or TRBV6-3 combines with J gene TRBJ2-4; TRBD2 aligns across 11 bases. V lost 8 bases to trimming and J lost 9 bases; unmatched junction nucleotides: 9. The CDR3 contains 14 residues. Germline CDR1 is MNHEY and CDR2 is SVGEGT. This CDR3 is CASCTSGSSGIQYF. The CDR3 DNA follows: TGTGCCAGCTGCACTAGCGGGAGTTCAGGCATTCAGTACTTC.

This clonotype was observed a handful of times. The rearrangement joins TRBV12-3 or TRBV12-4 to TRBJ1-2, with D hard to call. V was pared by 6 bases and J by 5 bases, with 13 bases between. The CDR3 length is 13 residues. The CDR3 bases are TGTGCCAGCAGCTCCCCCGCTTGGTATGGCTACACCTTC. Translating it yields CASSSPAWYGYTF.

The V and J genes are TRBV7-2 and TRBJ2-4; unclear D gene. Germline lookup yields CDR1 SGHTA and CDR2 FQGNSA. This CDR3 spans 17 amino acids. Trimming left V 3 bases short and J 0 bases short, with 15 bases between. CDR3 sequence: CASSFGYRARAKNIQYF. CDR3 in DNA: TGTGCCAGCAGCTTCGGTTACCGGGCGAGAGCCAAAAACATTCAGTACTTC.

This clonotype has more than one count but fewer than ten. The CDR3 protein is CASSIIAGGPDQYF. CDR3 nucleotides: TGTGCCAGCAGCATTATAGCGGGGGGGCCGGACCAGTACTTC. The chain employs TRBV7-3 and TRBJ2-5, with 11 bases that match TRBD2. Losses at the gene ends were 5 bases for V and 10 bases for J; bases not matched to a gene: 9. Germline values: CDR1 SGHTA, CDR2 FQGTGA. The CDR3 spans 14 residues.

The chain has TRBV25-1 and TRBJ2-5; D call uncertain. The CDR3 loop spans 14 amino acids. Germline CDR1 and CDR2: MGHDK and SYGVNS. The V gene lost 1 base and the J gene lost 1 base, with 7 bases spanning the gap. For the CDR3, the DNA is TGTGCCAGCAGTGAATCCCAGGCCCAAGAGACCCAGTACTTC. Its translation is CASSESQAQETQYF.

A note on this clonotype: A read error may explain this, as a much larger clone is one base away. The chain has TRBV20-1 and TRBJ1-1, with a tentative D call TRBD1 (5 bases). The V gene's germline CDR1 is DFQATT and CDR2 SNEGSKA (reference sequence). The CDR3 spans 18 residues. V gave up 6 bases and J gave up 0 bases, with 26 bases separating them. CDR3 in amino acids: CSAYISPGTGRVNTEAFF. The CDR3, as DNA: TGCAGTGCCTACATCTCCCCCGGGACCGGGAGAGTGAACACTGAAGCTTTCTTT.

A few counts support this clonotype. The chain is built from TRBV11-2 and TRBJ2-7; D may be TRBD1 (5 bases). The germline V and J ends were trimmed by 1 base and 5 bases, with 15 bases remaining between them. Germline-derived CDR1 and CDR2 are SGHAT and FQNNGV. This CDR3 is built from 15 residues. The CDR3 here is CASSLVSGSVDEQYF. The CDR3 bases are TGTGCCAGCAGCTTAGTTTCAGGGTCAGTCGACGAGCAGTACTTC.

This clonotype came up a few times. The V gene is TRBV20-1, the J gene TRBJ1-1, with a tentative D call TRBD1 (6 bases). V gave up 7 bases and J gave up 1 base, with 13 bases separating them. The CDR3 runs 13 residues. In germline, CDR1 is DFQATT, CDR2 SNEGSKA (reference sequence). CDR3 sequence (DNA): TGCAGTGTGCCGGGACAATCGAACACTGAAGCTTTCTTT. It specifies CSVPGQSNTEAFF.

Note on this clonotype: At one end, the junction sequence differs from germline, possibly due to a read error. The V gene is TRBV12-3 or TRBV12-4, the J gene TRBJ2-7, with D perhaps matching TRBD1 (7 bases). The CDR3 contains 13 residues. The CDR3, as DNA: TGTGTCAGCAGTACCAGGGGGGACTACGAGCAGTACTTC. Its translation is CVSSTRGDYEQYF.

This clonotype turned up a few times. A junction boundary mismatches the germline segment, possibly from a read error. V and J are TRBV20-1 and TRBJ2-7; TRBD1 might be the D (5 bases). Looked up from germline, CDR1 is DFQATT and CDR2 is SNEGSKA (reference sequence). The CDR3 is 13 residues long. Here the CDR3 reads CSAGDYRSDEQYF. CDR3 nucleotides: TGCAGTGCTGGAGATTACAGGTCTGACGAGCAGTACTTC.

The chain recombines TRBV7-9 with TRBJ2-3, with 11 bases lining up with TRBD1. The length of the CDR3 is 17 residues. Germline lookup yields CDR1 SEHNR and CDR2 FQNEAQ (reference sequence). J lost 1 base, V lost 1 base, and 4 bases had no gene match. The CDR3 loop is CASSLEWTGGGTDTQYF. For the CDR3, the DNA is TGTGCCAGCAGCTTAGAATGGACAGGGGGCGGCACAGATACGCAGTATTTT.